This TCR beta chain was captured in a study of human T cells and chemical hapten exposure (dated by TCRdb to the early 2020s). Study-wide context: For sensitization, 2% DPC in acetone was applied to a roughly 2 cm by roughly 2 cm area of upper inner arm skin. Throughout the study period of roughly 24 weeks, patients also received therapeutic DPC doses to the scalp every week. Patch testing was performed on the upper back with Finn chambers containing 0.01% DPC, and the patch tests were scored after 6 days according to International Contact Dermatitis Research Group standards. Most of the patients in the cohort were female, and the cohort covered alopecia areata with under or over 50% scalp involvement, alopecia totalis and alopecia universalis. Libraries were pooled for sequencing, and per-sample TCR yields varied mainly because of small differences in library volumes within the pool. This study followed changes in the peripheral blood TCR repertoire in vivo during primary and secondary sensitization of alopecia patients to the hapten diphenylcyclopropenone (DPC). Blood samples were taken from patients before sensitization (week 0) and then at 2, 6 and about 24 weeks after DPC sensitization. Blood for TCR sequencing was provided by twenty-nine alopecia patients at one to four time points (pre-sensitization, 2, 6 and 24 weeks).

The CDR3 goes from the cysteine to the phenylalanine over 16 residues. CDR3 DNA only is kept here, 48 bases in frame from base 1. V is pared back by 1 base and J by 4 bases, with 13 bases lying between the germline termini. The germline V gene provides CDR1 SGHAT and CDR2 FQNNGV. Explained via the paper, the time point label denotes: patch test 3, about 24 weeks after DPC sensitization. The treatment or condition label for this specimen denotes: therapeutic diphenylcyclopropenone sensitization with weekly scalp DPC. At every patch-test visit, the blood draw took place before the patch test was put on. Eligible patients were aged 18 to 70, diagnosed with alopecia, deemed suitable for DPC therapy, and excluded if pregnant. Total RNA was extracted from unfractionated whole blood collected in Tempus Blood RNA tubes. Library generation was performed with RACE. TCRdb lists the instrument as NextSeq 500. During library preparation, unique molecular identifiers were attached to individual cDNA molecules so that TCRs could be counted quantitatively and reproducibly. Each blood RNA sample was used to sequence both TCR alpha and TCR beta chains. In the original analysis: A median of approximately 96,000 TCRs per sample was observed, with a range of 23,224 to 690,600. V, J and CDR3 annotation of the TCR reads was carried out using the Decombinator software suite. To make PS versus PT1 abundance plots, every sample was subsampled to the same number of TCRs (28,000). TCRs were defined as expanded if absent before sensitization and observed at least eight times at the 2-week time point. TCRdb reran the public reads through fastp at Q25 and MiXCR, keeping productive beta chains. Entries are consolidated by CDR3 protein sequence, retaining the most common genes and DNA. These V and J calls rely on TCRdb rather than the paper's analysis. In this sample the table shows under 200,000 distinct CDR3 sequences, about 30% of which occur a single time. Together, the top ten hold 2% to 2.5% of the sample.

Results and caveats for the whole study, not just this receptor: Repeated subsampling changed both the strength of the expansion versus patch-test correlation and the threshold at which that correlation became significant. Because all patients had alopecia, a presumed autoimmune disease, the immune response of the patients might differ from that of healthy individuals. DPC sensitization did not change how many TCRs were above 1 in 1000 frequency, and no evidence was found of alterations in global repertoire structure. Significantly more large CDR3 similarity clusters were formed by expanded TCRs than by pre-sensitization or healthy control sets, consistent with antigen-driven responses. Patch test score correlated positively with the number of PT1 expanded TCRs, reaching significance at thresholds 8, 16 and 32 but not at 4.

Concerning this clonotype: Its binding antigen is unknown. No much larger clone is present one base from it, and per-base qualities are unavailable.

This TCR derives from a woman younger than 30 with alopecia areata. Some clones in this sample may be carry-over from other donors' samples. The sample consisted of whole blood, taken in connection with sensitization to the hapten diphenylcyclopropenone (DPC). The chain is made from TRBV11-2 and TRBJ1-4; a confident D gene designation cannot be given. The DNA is TGTGCCAGCAGCTTAGTCCCGGCTGGTCTTAATGAAAAACTGTTTTTT. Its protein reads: CASSLVPAGLNEKLFF.